The present T cell receptor (beta chain) was sequenced within a study of siplizumab effects on memory and regulatory T cells. Trimming left V 2 bases short and J 2 bases short, with 3 bases between. The CDR3 has 12 amino acids. Per the germline V gene, CDR1 is SGHDN and CDR2 is FVKESK. TCRdb's table, derived via immunoSEQ multiplex PCR, lists solely in-frame clones and lacks some. The sample shows some 100,000 clones, around 94% of them seen only once. Sequencing input: non-Treg CD4+ T cells sorted from blood. This sequence originates from a human donor in good health. The V and J genes are TRBV14 and TRBJ1-2; no definite D call. CDR3 DNA: TGTGCCAGCAGCCAATTAAACTATGGCTACACCTTC. Translating gives CASSQLNYGYTF.